These 9 T cell receptor beta chains were all obtained from the same sample, sequenced in a study of Graves' ophthalmopathy and Graves' hyperthyroidism. For repertoire sequencing, the TCR beta CDR3 regions were amplified from RNA transcripts. HTBI-primed RT-PCR formed the first round, and a multiplex PCR formed the second. A single record per CDR3 protein comes from TCRdb applying MiXCR to the multiplex PCR reads. The repertoire holds fewer than 350,000 distinct CDR3 sequences, with roughly 15% as singletons. What was sequenced was peripheral blood. The receptors originated from an adult man with Graves' ophthalmopathy.

This clonotype has ten or more counts. The chain carries TRBV18 and TRBJ2-5; D is ambiguous. The CDR3 has 14 residues. Deletions cut 3 bases from V and 4 bases from J, with 12 bases between. In germline, CDR1 is KGHSH, CDR2 LQKENI. CDR3 bases: TGTGCCAGCTCACCGATGGCAGGTAGAGAGACCCAGTACTTC. Residues: CASSPMAGRETQYF.

This clonotype was recorded many times. This chain connects TRBV11-2 to TRBJ1-5; TRBD1 aligns across 7 bases. The CDR3 sequence is 17 residues long. The junction had 11 bases not matched to a gene; V was cut back by 5 bases and J by 1 base. The germline V gene encodes CDR1 SGHAT and CDR2 FQNNGV. This CDR3 reads CASSPDPGGRSNQPQHF. CDR3 nucleotides: TGTGCCAGCAGCCCAGATCCAGGGGGTAGGAGCAATCAGCCCCAGCATTTT.

This clonotype was found a few times. The chain couples TRBV6-1 to TRBJ2-7; D is unresolved. In germline, CDR1 is MNHNS, CDR2 SASEGT. The CDR3 spans 14 residues. The V gene lost 2 bases and the J gene lost 7 bases, with 15 bases spanning the gap. This chain's CDR3 is CASSELDPVREQYF. The CDR3 DNA is TGTGCCAGCAGTGAACTGGACCCAGTCAGGGAGCAGTACTTC.

The table lists this clonotype with many counts. The gene calls are TRBV9 and TRBJ2-2, with 11 bases identical to TRBD1. CDR3 size: 17 residues. Germline CDR1 and CDR2: SGDLS and YYNGEE. The junction had 6 bases not matched to a gene; V was cut back by 0 bases and J by 5 bases. CDR3 protein: CASSVGTGGVRTGELFF. The DNA for the CDR3 is TGTGCCAGCAGCGTAGGGACAGGGGGCGTTCGGACCGGGGAGCTGTTTTTT.

Many counts were recorded for this clonotype. This chain joins TRBV6-5 and TRBJ2-7, with a possible D match to TRBD2 (5 bases). Trimming pared 4 bases from V and 3 bases from J, leaving 7 bases between. Germline V gene lookup returns CDR1 MNHEY and CDR2 SVGAGI. This CDR3 is built from 12 residues. The CDR3 region is CASSSGGYEQYF. CDR3 DNA sequence: TGTGCCAGCAGTTCAGGAGGCTACGAGCAGTACTTC.

In its sample, this clonotype was seen many times. One end of the junction is discordant with germline, which a read error may explain. The chain combines TRBV30 with TRBJ1-5; 7 bases match TRBD1. The CDR3 runs 13 residues. Germline V gene lookup returns CDR1 GTSNPN and CDR2 SVGIG (reference sequence). This CDR3 reads CAWSRDRDQPQHF. In nucleotides, the CDR3 is TGTGCCTGGAGTAGGGACAGAGATCAGCCCCAGCACTTT.

The table lists this clonotype with many counts. The chain has TRBV18 and TRBJ1-1; D is ambiguous. The CDR3 covers 13 residues. CDR1 is KGHSH, CDR2 LQKENI, per germline. V was cut by 3 bases and J by 8 bases, with 13 bases left in between. For the CDR3, the DNA is TGTGCCAGCTCACCGCGACCTGGGGTGGAAGCTTTCTTT. Residues: CASSPRPGVEAFF.

A word on this clonotype: A junction boundary mismatches the germline segment, possibly from a read error. The V call is TRBV5-8, the J call TRBJ2-7, with D possibly matching TRBD1 (6 bases). Germline CDR1 reads SGHTS; CDR2 reads YDEGEE. The CDR3 spans 15 residues. In DNA form, the CDR3 reads TGTGCCAGCAGCTTTAGCACAGGGTTCTCCTACGAGCAGCACTTC. The encoded protein is CASSFSTGFSYEQHF. Using reference TRBV5-8 and TRBJ2-7 for the parts outside the CDR3, the full variable domain is EAGVTQSPTHLIKTRGQQATLRCSPISGHTSVYWYQQALGLGLQFLLWYDEGEERNRGNFPPRFSGRQFPNYSSELNVNALELEDSALYLCASSFSTGFSYEQHFGPGTRLTVT.

With respect to this clonotype: Compared with germline, one end of the junction differs, possibly owing to a read error. J is TRBJ2-5 and V is TRBV12-3 or TRBV12-4; TRBD1 matches at 9 bases. The CDR3 contains 15 residues. The CDR3 DNA reads as TGTGCCAGCAGCTTAGCCGGACAGGGGATCGAGACCCAGTACTTC. Amino acids: CASSLAGQGIETQYF.